This T cell receptor beta chain was observed in a study of shared clonotypes between healthy human individuals. Per the study methods: ImmunoSEQ output held junction-only sequences without quality scores, so filtering differed. Produced via immunoSEQ multiplex PCR; TCRdb's table is partial and in-frame only. The V and J calls and clone size were taken over from that table, and D and trimming were inferred from the DNA. The repertoire holds hundreds of thousands of clones, with 96% as singletons. Deletions cut 7 bases from V and 0 bases from J, with 15 bases between. The CDR3 is 15 residues long. The germline gives CDR1 SNHLY, CDR2 FYNNEI.

V is TRBV2 and J is TRBJ1-1; D ambiguous. Sequenced input: naive CD4+ T cells sorted from blood. Subset: CD45RA+ positively selected. The receptor comes from a woman under 40 in good health. This chain's CDR3 is CASKVSQVVNTEAFF. CDR3 coding DNA: TGTGCCAGCAAGGTGTCCCAAGTGGTGAACACTGAAGCTTTCTTT.